The clone carrying this T cell receptor (beta chain) has just a few counts. What it binds is unknown. Primed by a sample-barcoded 5' primer and a J-beta primer mix, a second PCR proceeded for 7 to 11 cycles. The yield of each sample was at least 2.5 million CDR3-containing paired-end reads. TCRdb passed the 5' RACE reads through MiXCR, listing each CDR3 protein once. Among around 800,000 distinct CDR3 sequences listed, around 24% were seen once. V lost 2 bases and J 6 bases, leaving 19 bases between the germline ends. Germline V lookup: CDR1 WSHSY, CDR2 SAAADI. The CDR3 length is 16 residues. This record belongs to a study of blood T cells in healthy people across ages. Study-level points and caveats: Fewer expanded clones and more diversity marked long-lived versus aged donors. PBMCs were not sorted, which prevented a conclusive comparison of naive versus antigen-experienced cells.

Peripheral blood, roughly 11 milliliters per donor, was collected. These data were likewise used in another study, on T cells of mothers and their children.

The sequence was collected from a boy between 10 and 17 years old in good health. The chain links TRBV10-2 to TRBJ1-1; D remains unclear. The specimen sequenced was blood. This CDR3 reads CASSEPEGAGVAEAFF. DNA for the CDR3: TGCGCCAGCAGTGAGCCGGAAGGTGCTGGGGTCGCTGAAGCTTTCTTT.